These 18 T cell receptor beta chains originate from one sample sequenced in a study of T cell repertoires in cytomegalovirus infection. Antigen specificity for these receptors is unknown. TCRdb reprocessed the reads with MiXCR, giving one entry per CDR3 protein. The sample contains some 940,000 distinct CDR3 sequences, roughly 31% of which appear only once. Sequenced here: cultured CD8+ T cells from PBMCs, sampled from culture after CMV antigen stimulation. These receptors all stem from a human donor in good health (CMV status not recorded). Some clones in this sample may be carry-over from other donors' samples.

V and J are TRBV12-3 or TRBV12-4 and TRBJ1-1; no clear D gene. CDR3 length: 15 amino acids. V lost 4 bases, J lost 5 bases, and 17 bases lay in between. The CDR3 sequence: CASSSRASMGTEAFF. For the CDR3, the DNA is TGTGCCAGCAGTTCCCGAGCCTCTATGGGGACTGAAGCTTTCTTT.

This chain joins TRBV14 and TRBJ1-2; tentatively, D is TRBD1 (5 bases). The V and J ends lost 4 bases and 6 bases respectively, with 18 bases between them. The CDR3 runs to 15 residues. CDR1 and CDR2 from the germline V gene are SGHDN and FVKESK. As DNA, the CDR3 is TGTGCCAGCAGCCTATTTCGTGGAGGAGGGGATGGCTACACCTTC. Translating it yields CASSLFRGGGDGYTF. Full variable domain (rest looked up from reference TRBV14 and TRBJ1-2): EAGVTQFPSHSVIEKGQTVTLRCDPISGHDNLYWYRRVMGKEIKFLLHFVKESKQDESGMPNNRFLAERTGGTYSTLKVQPAELEDSGVYFCASSLFRGGGDGYTFGSGTRLTVV.

This clonotype turned up a few times. The chain carries TRBV6-1 and TRBJ1-4; no definite D call. The CDR3 runs to 14 residues. The germline gives CDR1 MNHNS, CDR2 SASEGT. The V end was cut by 0 bases, the J end by 5 bases, with 7 bases between. The CDR3 here is CASSEARWNEKLFF. In nucleotides, the CDR3 is TGTGCCAGCAGTGAAGCTAGGTGGAATGAAAAACTGTTTTTT.

This clonotype appeared a few times. This sequence joins TRBV7-2 and TRBJ1-6; 9 bases are shared with TRBD1. The V gene's germline CDR1 is SGHTA and CDR2 FQGNSA. The CDR3 loop spans 17 amino acids. The V and J ends lost 2 bases and 7 bases, in that order; junction bases with no gene match: 9. The CDR3 loop reads CASSLTPRDRVNSPLHF. The CDR3 bases are TGTGCCAGCAGCTTAACCCCCAGGGACAGGGTAAATTCACCCCTCCACTTT. The full variable domain, with the rest looked up from reference TRBV7-2 and TRBJ1-6, is GAGVSQSPSNKVTEKGKDVELRCDPISGHTALYWYRQSLGQGLEFLIYFQGNSAPDKSGLPSDRFSAERTGGSVSTLTIQRTQQEDSAVYLCASSLTPRDRVNSPLHFGNGTRLTVT.

The chain joins TRBV20-1 to TRBJ2-7, with D unresolved. Per germline, CDR1 DFQATT and CDR2 SNEGSKA (reference sequence). The V gene lost 0 bases and the J gene lost 6 bases, with 9 bases spanning the gap. CDR3 length equals 12 residues. The CDR3 DNA sequence: TGCAGTGCTAGAGAGAGGCCTACCGAGCAGTACTTC. Translation: CSARERPTEQYF.

This clonotype has a count of ten or more. This sequence joins TRBV7-9 and TRBJ1-5; D gene unclear. V was clipped by 0 bases and J by 4 bases, with 7 bases between them. CDR3 length: 14 residues. Germline loops: CDR1 SEHNR, CDR2 FQNEAQ (reference sequence). This CDR3 reads CASSLAAENQPQHF. CDR3 coding DNA: TGTGCCAGCAGCTTAGCGGCGGAAAATCAGCCCCAGCATTTT.

Judged by abundance, this clonotype is medium-sized. V gene TRBV27 combines with J gene TRBJ1-1; D gene ambiguous. CDR1 and CDR2 (germline): MNHEY, SMNVEV (reference sequence). Trimming pared 2 bases from V and 1 base from J, leaving 8 bases between. The CDR3 contains 14 residues. CDR3 in amino acids: CASSLDPGNTEAFF. The CDR3, as DNA: TGTGCCAGCAGTTTAGACCCCGGGAACACTGAAGCTTTCTTT.

This clonotype appeared a single time. The conserved phenylalanine or tryptophan normally closing the CDR3 is absent here, so this likely arose from a read error. The rearrangement uses TRBV11-1 and TRBJ2-7; D may correspond to TRBD1 or TRBD2 (5 bases each). CDR1 is SGHAT and CDR2 is FQDESV in the germline V gene (reference sequence). CDR3 size: 15 residues. Trimming stripped 5 bases from V and 2 bases from J, with 16 bases between. In DNA, the CDR3 is TGTGCCAGCAGCCTAGTGGGACCCGGGGCCTACGAGCAGTACTAC. Its protein is CASSLVGPGAYEQYY.

This clonotype was picked up a small number of times. The chain combines TRBV7-8 with TRBJ1-4; a weak D match, TRBD1 (5 bases). Per the germline V gene, CDR1 is SGHVS and CDR2 is FQNEAQ. Trimming removed 0 bases at V and 7 bases at J, with 15 bases between. This CDR3 is built from 16 residues. CDR3 nucleotide sequence: TGTGCCAGCAGCTTAGCCCCAGGGCCGATAGGTGAAAAACTGTTTTTT. Protein: CASSLAPGPIGEKLFF.

This chain links TRBV2 with TRBJ2-7, with D perhaps matching TRBD1 (6 bases). The CDR3 runs to 15 residues. Germline values: CDR1 SNHLY, CDR2 FYNNEI. The germline V and J ends were trimmed by 10 bases and 0 bases, with 19 bases remaining between them. CDR3 residues: CATFRGDMASYEQYF. CDR3 DNA: TGTGCCACCTTCCGAGGGGACATGGCCTCCTACGAGCAGTACTTC.

The J gene is TRBJ1-2, the V gene TRBV4-1; D not resolved. The germline gives CDR1 MGHRA, CDR2 YSYEKL. The CDR3 contains 15 residues. V was pared by 3 bases and J by 8 bases, with 19 bases between. DNA for the CDR3: TGCGCCAGCAGCCACCTACCCCAGGACGTGAAAGGCTACACCTTC. It specifies CASSHLPQDVKGYTF.

The chain is built from TRBV5-4 and TRBJ1-2; 8 bases match TRBD1. The CDR3 runs to 15 residues. Germline CDR1 and CDR2: SGHNT and YYREEE (reference sequence). V lost 0 bases and J lost 4; bases outside the gene matches: 5. The DNA for the CDR3 is TGTGCCAGCAGCTTGGTTACAGGGGGGACCTATGGCTACACCTTC. Protein product: CASSLVTGGTYGYTF.

As to this clonotype: Since a much larger clone is just one base distant, this may be a read error. This chain uses TRBV9 with TRBJ2-1, with D perhaps TRBD2 (6 bases). V was pared by 6 bases and J by 2 bases, with 18 bases between. CDR3 length equals 16 residues. Per the germline V gene, CDR1 is SGDLS and CDR2 is YYNGEE. As DNA, the CDR3 is TGTGCCAGCAACGGCGGGACCCGCCACGCCTACAATGAGCAGTTCTTC. Amino acid sequence: CASNGGTRHAYNEQFF.

This clonotype was found many times. The DNA of the CDR3 is TGTGCCAGCAGCTGGACAGGGTCCCCCGGGGAGCTGTTTTTT. This codes for CASSWTGSPGELFF. The chain employs TRBV7-9 and TRBJ2-2; TRBD1 aligns across 8 bases. V lost 4 bases to trimming and J lost 6 bases; unmatched junction nucleotides: 4. The CDR3 sequence is 14 residues long. Looked up from germline, CDR1 is SEHNR and CDR2 is FQNEAQ (reference sequence).

The sample holds one count of this clonotype. The J gene is TRBJ2-5, the V gene TRBV11-2; weak D call: TRBD2 (6 bases). Per the germline V gene, CDR1 is SGHAT and CDR2 is FQNNGV. Trimming took off 1 base at V and 3 bases at J, with 12 bases between the two ends. This CDR3 is 15 amino acids long. The CDR3 region is CASSLGWGLKETQYF. The CDR3 region has the DNA TGTGCCAGCAGCTTAGGCTGGGGACTCAAAGAGACCCAGTACTTC.

The table lists this clonotype with a few counts. This chain joins TRBV15 and TRBJ2-3; 7 nucleotides align to TRBD1. Germline assignment: CDR1 LNHNV and CDR2 YYDKDF (reference sequence). This CDR3 is 17 amino acids long. V dropped 0 bases and J dropped 4; count of bases not matched to a gene: 10. CDR3 DNA: TGTGCCACCAGCAGAGATCCAAGGGGGCAGAGCTCAGATACGCAGTATTTT. Amino acid sequence: CATSRDPRGQSSDTQYF.

A few counts support this clonotype. The V gene is TRBV7-6, the J gene TRBJ2-7; 7 bases match TRBD1. J was trimmed by 3 bases and V by 3 bases; bases with no gene match: 5. The CDR3 extends over 14 amino acids. Germline V gene sequence: CDR1 SGHVS, CDR2 FNYEAQ. The CDR3 is CASSFRDSIYEQYF. The CDR3 nucleotides read TGTGCCAGCAGCTTCCGGGACAGCATCTACGAGCAGTACTTC.

CDR3 nucleotide sequence: TGTGCCAGCAGTTTGGACCAGGATACGCAGTATTTT. Its protein is CASSLDQDTQYF. The genes are TRBV11-3 and TRBJ2-3; D unclear. Germline lookup yields CDR1 SGHNT and CDR2 YENEEA. V was trimmed by 6 bases and J by 6 bases, leaving 10 bases between them. This CDR3 comprises 12 residues.